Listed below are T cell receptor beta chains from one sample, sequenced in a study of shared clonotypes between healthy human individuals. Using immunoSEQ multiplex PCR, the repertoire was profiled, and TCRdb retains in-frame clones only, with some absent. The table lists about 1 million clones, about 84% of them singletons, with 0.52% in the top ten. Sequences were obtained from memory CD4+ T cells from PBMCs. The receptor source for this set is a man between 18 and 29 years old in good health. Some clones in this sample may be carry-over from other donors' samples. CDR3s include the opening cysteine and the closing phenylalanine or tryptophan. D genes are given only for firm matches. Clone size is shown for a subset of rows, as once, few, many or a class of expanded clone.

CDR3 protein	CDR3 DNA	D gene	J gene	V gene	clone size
CASSLGDAVVEQYF	TGCGCCAGCAGCTTGGGGGACGCGGTCGTCGAGCAGTACTTC	-	TRBJ2-7	TRBV5-1	-
CAWSGVTHEQFF	TGTGCCTGGAGTGGGGTTACCCATGAGCAGTTCTTC	-	TRBJ2-1	TRBV30	-
CAISPQPGLAGQETQYF	TGTGCCATCAGTCCACAGCCGGGACTAGCGGGGCAAGAGACCCAGTACTTC	TRBD2	TRBJ2-5	TRBV10-3	few
CASSLASGSYNEQFF	TGTGCCAGCAGTTTGGCAAGCGGTTCCTACAATGAGCAGTTCTTC	-	TRBJ2-1	TRBV28	-
CASRGPRTTVLTF	TGTGCCAGCAGGGGCCCTAGGACAACCGTCCTGACTTTC	-	TRBJ2-6	TRBV28	-
CASSLSRRQETQYF	TGTGCCAGCAGTTTATCCCGCCGCCAAGAGACCCAGTACTTC	-	TRBJ2-5	TRBV27	-
CASSPAGGDTGELFF	TGTGCCAGCAGCCCTGCCGGCGGGGACACCGGGGAGCTGTTTTTT	-	TRBJ2-2	TRBV4-2	-
CASTYSEKLFF	TGTGCCAGCACCTACAGTGAAAAACTGTTTTTT	-	TRBJ1-4	TRBV11-2	-
CASSLQGPGEAFF	TGTGCCAGTAGTTTACAGGGTCCGGGTGAAGCTTTCTTT	-	TRBJ1-1	TRBV19	-
CSAREPLSPFF	TGCAGTGCTAGAGAACCCCTCTCTCCCTTCTTC	-	TRBJ2-1	TRBV20-1	-
CASSQDGSSNTGELFF	TGCGCCAGCAGCCAAGACGGCTCCTCGAACACCGGGGAGCTGTTTTTT	-	TRBJ2-2	TRBV4-3	few
CAISERGGETQYF	TGTGCCATCAGTGAGAGGGGGGGTGAGACCCAGTACTTC	-	TRBJ2-5	TRBV10-3	-
CASSLPTTEAFF	TGTGCCAGCAGCTTACCGACCACTGAAGCTTTCTTT	-	TRBJ1-1	TRBV7-9	few
CVLTIEGQGNQPQHF	TGTGTCCTCACTATAGAGGGACAGGGTAATCAGCCCCAGCATTTT	TRBD1	TRBJ1-5	TRBV9	-
CSAAASNEQFF	TGCAGTGCTGCGGCGAGTAATGAGCAGTTCTTC	-	TRBJ2-1	TRBV20-1	-
CATSRDPLGGGDSNYGYTF	TGTGCCACCAGCAGAGATCCACTGGGGGGAGGGGACTCTAACTATGGCTACACCTTC	-	TRBJ1-2	TRBV15	-
CATSRDLAGNNEQFF	TGTGCCACCAGCAGGGACTTGGCGGGAAACAATGAGCAGTTCTTC	-	TRBJ2-1	TRBV15	-
CASSDRTESYNEQFF	TGTGCCAGCAGTGACAGGACGGAATCCTACAATGAGCAGTTCTTC	-	TRBJ2-1	TRBV6-6	few
CASSLPLQPQHF	TGTGCCAGCAGTCTGCCCCTTCAGCCCCAGCATTTT	-	TRBJ1-5	TRBV28	-
CASSLRQGCDYGYTF	TGTGCCAGCAGCCTCCGACAGGGGTGTGACTATGGCTACACCTTC	TRBD1	TRBJ1-2	TRBV7-3	-
CASSQEDGIAKNIQYF	TGTGCCAGCAGCCAAGAGGACGGGATAGCCAAAAACATTCAGTACTTC	-	TRBJ2-4	TRBV14	few
CASQRGGGSDYTF	TGTGCCAGCCAGCGCGGGGGTGGCTCGGACTACACCTTC	-	TRBJ1-2	TRBV25-1	-
CASSEHKTSSQETQYF	TGTGCCAGCAGTGAGCATAAGACTAGCAGTCAAGAGACCCAGTACTTC	TRBD2	TRBJ2-5	TRBV25-1	-
CASSEVGQNYNEQFF	TGTGCCAGCAGCGAAGTTGGTCAGAACTACAATGAGCAGTTCTTC	-	TRBJ2-1	TRBV9	-
CASTQGGGAQETQYF	TGTGCCAGTACCCAAGGTGGCGGAGCCCAAGAGACCCAGTACTTC	-	TRBJ2-5	TRBV19	-
CASRQGGLDEQYF	TGTGCCAGCCGACAGGGTGGTTTGGACGAGCAGTACTTC	TRBD1	TRBJ2-7	TRBV6-6	-
CASSAGLAYETQYF	TGTGCCAGCAGCGCGGGACTAGCGTACGAGACCCAGTACTTC	TRBD2	TRBJ2-5	TRBV9	-
CASSRDRGPQYF	TGTGCCAGCAGCCGGGACAGGGGTCCCCAGTACTTC	TRBD1	TRBJ2-4	TRBV7-9	-
CSAAWRGGTEAFF	TGCAGCGCAGCGTGGAGGGGGGGAACTGAAGCTTTCTTT	-	TRBJ1-1	TRBV29-1	-
CASSRLGSNQPQHF	TGTGCCAGCAGCCGCTTAGGGAGCAATCAGCCTCAGCATTTT	-	TRBJ1-5	TRBV6-6	-
CASSGELGYNEQFF	TGTGCCAGCAGTGGGGAACTGGGCTACAATGAGCAGTTCTTC	-	TRBJ2-1	TRBV2	-
CASSRVPGQGTTGNTIYF	TGTGCCAGCAGCCGAGTCCCGGGACAGGGTACCACTGGAAACACCATATATTTT	TRBD1	TRBJ1-3	TRBV7-2	-
CASSLTGWRGAGELFF	TGTGCCAGCAGCCTAACAGGGTGGAGAGGGGCCGGGGAGCTGTTTTTT	-	TRBJ2-2	TRBV7-6	-
CASSEGMRSLGYTF	TGTGCCAGCAGTGAGGGAATGCGATCGCTCGGCTACACCTTC	-	TRBJ1-2	TRBV6-1	-
CAWGGLAGAPPNTDTQYF	TGTGCCTGGGGGGGGCTAGCGGGAGCCCCGCCAAACACAGATACGCAGTATTTT	TRBD2	TRBJ2-3	TRBV30	-
CASSHPGTGIYEQYF	TGCGCCAGCAGCCATCCCGGGACAGGCATCTACGAGCAGTACTTC	TRBD1	TRBJ2-7	TRBV4-1	-
CASSSGQGASHSNQPQHF	TGTGCCAGCAGCTCAGGACAGGGGGCGTCTCATAGCAATCAGCCCCAGCATTTT	TRBD1	TRBJ1-5	TRBV7-8	-
CASSLYGRGSRQPQHF	TGTGCCAGCAGCTTATATGGCAGAGGGAGTCGTCAGCCCCAGCATTTT	-	TRBJ1-5	TRBV5-6	few
CASGRNTGELFF	TGTGCCAGCGGGAGGAACACCGGGGAGCTGTTTTTT	-	TRBJ2-2	TRBV11-3	once
CASSVVAGNTEAFF	TGTGCCAGCAGCGTAGTGGCGGGGAACACTGAAGCTTTCTTT	-	TRBJ1-1	TRBV9	-
CASSFGQGPATAFF	TGTGCCAGCAGTTTCGGTCAGGGGCCAGCCACAGCTTTCTTT	-	TRBJ1-1	TRBV28	-
CASSQPDRENTEAFF	TGCGCCAGCAGCCAACCGGACAGGGAAAACACTGAAGCTTTCTTT	TRBD1	TRBJ1-1	TRBV4-1	-
CASRDGASYEQYF	TGTGCCAGCCGGGACGGTGCATCCTACGAGCAGTACTTC	-	TRBJ2-7	TRBV2	-